This T cell receptor (beta chain) was sequenced for a study of T cells in Graves' hyperthyroidism and ophthalmopathy (dated by TCRdb to between 2018 and 2020). For context, the study as a whole: Peripheral blood was sampled at the time of initial diagnosis, prior to any treatment. The 85 to 100 discovery patients were randomly split 7:3 into training and test sets. In addition, the study compared T-cell repertoires in thyroid tissue and in blood from about 6 Graves' hyperthyroidism patients. According to the paper, TCR Vbeta CDR3 sequencing was carried out on 135 peripheral blood samples, which came from approximately 41 ophthalmopathy, under 85 hyperthyroidism and about 17 progressor patients. An independent validation cohort of about 19 hyperthyroidism patients and about 16 patients who later progressed to ophthalmopathy tested prospective prediction of ophthalmopathy. After sampling, hyperthyroidism patients received methimazole starting at 30 mg daily, and ophthalmopathy patients received high-dose intravenous methylprednisolone. TCR V-J signatures able to tell the groups apart were searched for in a discovery cohort of 90 to 100 patients, of whom over 40 had Graves' ophthalmopathy and more than 55 had stable Graves' hyperthyroidism. The research as a whole found: A model built on a 13 V-J signature distinguished ophthalmopathy from stable hyperthyroidism, reaching about 88% sensitivity and around 81% specificity in cross-validation and 80%/75% in testing. During validation, the model predicted progression to ophthalmopathy a median of approximately 6.5 months ahead of onset, with around 65% sensitivity and around 72% specificity. Sample size was not statistically predetermined, and investigators were not blinded to group allocation. Most expanded thyroid clonotypes (frequency above 0.001) were also detected in blood, a finding suggesting that blood repertoires may reflect thyroid immune responses.

This clonotype came up a few times. What antigen it recognizes has not been identified. No qualities accompany the bases; no much larger clone lies one base away. Hyperthyroidism patients were newly diagnosed, with disease duration under 2 months, and aged 18 to 65 years. Exclusion was applied to patients with uncontrolled infections, other autoimmune diseases, pregnancy or lactation. Clinical symptoms, serum thyroxine and TRAb, thyroid ultrasound, and orbital computed tomography formed the basis for the diagnoses. Blood from progressor patients was drawn when they were first diagnosed with hyperthyroidism, before any ophthalmopathy symptoms appeared. Ficoll-Paque density gradient centrifugation was used to isolate PBMCs from around 9.1 ml of fresh peripheral blood. Progressor patients were defined as those initially diagnosed with Graves' hyperthyroidism in whom ophthalmopathy developed during follow-up. Total RNA was extracted using Trizol reagent, and RNA quality was assessed on an Agilent 2100 Bioanalyzer.

Trimming removed 3 bases from V and 4 bases from J, leaving 9 bases between the germline ends. The CDR3 spans 13 residues, from the cysteine through the phenylalanine. Solely the CDR3 DNA is kept, with 39 bases framed from the first base. CDR1 and CDR2, looked up from the germline V gene, are KGHSH and LQKENI. The TCR beta CDR3 regions were amplified from RNA transcripts. The first round of RT-PCR for the TCR CDR3 was performed with the HTBI primer set and the Qiagen OneStep RT-PCR kit. Libraries were constructed in a second round of multiplex PCR, after which size selection and purification were performed. Libraries were sequenced paired-end with 100 bp reads on an Illumina HiSeq2000. The study's processing was this. Raw data were processed with SOAPnuke, discarding reads with adapters, uncalled bases, mean Phred below 15, or no exact constant-primer or identifier match. High-quality paired reads were merged using COPE v1.2.5, and each unique nucleotide sequence was defined as a clonotype. MiTCR v1.1 was used to align clonotypes to the IMGT TRBV, TRBD and TRBJ reference segments. Only V-J combinations with frequency above 0.0001, covering roughly 99% of repertoires, were analysed. The TCS score was defined as F50 (clonal expansion) divided by E x V (chaos), with BLOSUM62-based TCRdist calculated between CDR3 peptides within each V-J. Welch's t-statistics and random forest reduced fewer than 600 V-J features to under 15, which were used in a naive Bayes classifier (R e1071). TCRdb cleaned the public reads at Q25 with fastp, built clones with MiXCR and kept in-frame beta chains. Rows matching on CDR3 protein sequence are summarized as one entry with the most common DNA and genes. These V and J calls rely on TCRdb rather than the paper's analysis. The table for this sample lists some 380,000 distinct CDR3 sequences; roughly 13% of them were counted only once. The ten biggest clones cover about a fifth of the sample.

This chain joins TRBV18 to TRBJ1-2; no confident D gene assignment can be made. The sequence was collected from a man aged 25-40 years with Graves' hyperthyroidism that later progressed to Graves' ophthalmopathy. The sample taken for sequencing was blood. The nucleotide sequence reads as follows: TGTGCCAGCTCACCCGCCGCAGGCTATGGCTACACCTTC. Its product reads: CASSPAAGYGYTF. The full variable domain, completed from the reference TRBV18 and TRBJ1-2 proteins outside the CDR3, reads NAGVMQNPRHLVRRRGQEARLRCSPMKGHSHVYWYRQLPEEGLKFMVYLQKENIIDESGMPKERFSAEFPKEGPSILRIQQVVRGDSAAYFCASSPAAGYGYTFGSGTRLTVV.